This TCR beta chain is drawn from a study of blood T cell repertoires in COVID-19. Sequenced by immunoSEQ multiplex PCR; TCRdb stores in-frame clones only, minus some. The table includes tens of thousands of clones, approximately 78% detected once. In this sample, this clone turned up a few times. The CDR3 sequence is 13 residues long. V lost 3 bases, J lost 4 bases, and 6 bases lay in between. Per germline, CDR1 KGHSH and CDR2 LQKENI. The clonotype comes from a man aged 45-60 years with active or convalescent COVID-19. This sequence joins TRBV18 and TRBJ2-2; no clear D. Sequencing was done on a sample of peripheral blood. In DNA, the CDR3 is TGTGCCAGCTCACCCCGGTCCACCGGGGAGCTGTTTTTT. It codes for CASSPRSTGELFF.